The 26 T cell receptor beta chains below come from one sample, sequenced in a study of blood T cell repertoires in COVID-19 (dated by TCRdb to 2020 to 2021). The protocol used for the library was the immunoSEQ multiplex PCR assay. In its TCRdb copy, this immuneACCESS table keeps in-frame sequences only and misses some clones. Where compared with another copy, unresolved V genes explain less than half of these, and the others have no known cause. The sample table shows 300,000 or so clones, and approximately 89% are seen once. 6.5% to 9.5% of the sample is taken by the ten largest. Source material: peripheral blood. The receptors derive from a woman between 50 and 59 years old who had recovered from COVID-19.

This clone was detected once. V gene TRBV11-2 combines with J gene TRBJ1-3, with 7 bases matching TRBD1. V trimming: 4 bases; J trimming: 15 bases; junction bases outside the gene matches: 21. The CDR3 sequence is 16 residues long. CDR1 is SGHAT and CDR2 is FQNNGV in the germline V gene. The CDR3 protein is CASSSIQGPELLAKYF. The CDR3 DNA is TGTGCCAGCAGCTCTATACAGGGGCCAGAACTTCTGGCTAAATATTTT.

The rearrangement links TRBV7-6 to TRBJ2-7; 9 positions agree with TRBD1. The CDR3 extends over 15 amino acids. V dropped 1 base and J dropped 4; count of bases not matched to a gene: 5. Germline assignment: CDR1 SGHVS and CDR2 FNYEAQ. CDR3 loop: CASSLEDRGGYEQYF. Written as DNA, the CDR3 is TGTGCCAGCAGCTTAGAGGACAGGGGTGGATACGAGCAGTACTTC.

This chain connects TRBV15 to TRBJ2-6, with 8 bases identical to TRBD2. The CDR3 sequence is 16 residues long. Per the germline V gene, CDR1 is LNHNV and CDR2 is YYDKDF (reference sequence). The ends lost 1 base at V and 2 bases at J; junction bases unmatched: 1. CDR3 in amino acids: CATSRAGGTGANVLTF. CDR3 sequence (DNA): TGTGCCACCAGCAGAGCGGGGGGGACTGGGGCCAACGTCCTGACTTTC. Full variable domain (outside the CDR3, taken from reference TRBV15 and TRBJ2-6): DAMVIQNPRYQVTQFGKPVTLSCSQTLNHNVMYWYQQKSSQAPKLLFHYYDKDFNNEADTPDNFQSRRPNTSFCFLDIRSPGLGDTAMYLCATSRAGGTGANVLTFGAGSRLTVL.

V is TRBV12-2 and J is TRBJ1-6. TRBV12-2 is annotated as a pseudogene. This CDR3 has 16 residues. The CDR3 region has the DNA TGTGCAAGTCGTGCGGGCCCTCCCCCCTATAATTCACCCCTCCACTTT. Encoded protein: CASRAGPPPYNSPLHF.

The chain uses TRBV5-1 and TRBJ1-2; TRBD1 agrees at 8 bases. This CDR3 comprises 15 residues. Per the germline V gene, CDR1 is SGHRS and CDR2 is YFSETQ. V was pared by 2 bases and J by 6 bases, with 9 bases of the junction left unmatched. Here the CDR3 DNA reads TGCGCCAGCAGCTTTAGCCAGGGGGCGGAAAATGGCTACACCTTC. Amino acids: CASSFSQGAENGYTF.

This chain joins TRBV14 and TRBJ2-1; D perhaps matches TRBD2 (5 bases). Trimming removed 4 bases from V and 0 bases from J, with 13 bases in between. The CDR3 loop spans 16 amino acids. Germline CDR1 is SGHDN and CDR2 is FVKESK. The CDR3: CASSPSRADSYNEQFF. Written as DNA, the CDR3 is TGTGCCAGCAGCCCCTCGCGGGCCGACTCCTACAATGAGCAGTTCTTC.

The chain employs TRBV5-8 and TRBJ2-1; TRBD2 matches at 9 bases. The CDR3 loop spans 14 amino acids. The germline gives CDR1 SGHTS, CDR2 YDEGEE. Trimming cost V 8 bases and J 8 bases; bases outside gene matches: 11. CDR3 DNA sequence: TGTGCCAGTCCCCTGGGACTAGCTGGGGATGAGCAGTTCTTC. This codes for CASPLGLAGDEQFF.

The CDR3 bases are TGCGCCAGCAGTCTCTCGCGGGGGGAAGGATACGAGCAGTACTTC. It is translated as CASSLSRGEGYEQYF. V and J are TRBV10-2 and TRBJ2-7, with TRBD2 matching over 8 bases. CDR1 is WSHSY and CDR2 is SAAADI in the germline V gene. This CDR3 comprises 15 residues. The trim removed 5 bases at V and 4 bases at J, leaving 10 bases unmatched.

The chain employs TRBV5-1 and TRBJ1-1; the D gene is possibly TRBD1 (6 bases). The CDR3 covers 15 residues. Germline V lookup: CDR1 SGHRS, CDR2 YFSETQ. V was shortened by 4 bases and J by 5 bases, with 18 bases between the two germline ends. The CDR3 loop reads CASSGSTGTRTEAFF. The CDR3 DNA reads as TGCGCCAGCAGCGGATCGACAGGAACACGGACTGAAGCTTTCTTT.

The CDR3 region has the DNA TGTGCCAGCAGCCAAGTTCGACAGTCTGGAAACACCATATATTTT. Protein product: CASSQVRQSGNTIYF. The chain carries TRBV3-1 (or the pseudogene TRBV3-2) and TRBJ1-3; possible D gene TRBD1, 5 bases. Trimming took 1 base from V and 1 from J, leaving 8 bases between them. Germline V gene lookup returns CDR1 LGHDT and CDR2 YNNKEL (reference sequence). The CDR3 is made up of 15 amino acids.

The chain joins TRBV6-1 to TRBJ2-1, with 10 bases that match TRBD1. Germline CDR1 reads MNHNS; CDR2 reads SASEGT. Germline trimming cut 2 bases from V and 8 bases from J; bases unmatched to any gene: 12. This CDR3 is 17 amino acids long. The CDR3 loop reads CASSEYGQGVRSHEQFF. CDR3 bases: TGTGCCAGCAGTGAATACGGACAGGGGGTTCGTAGCCATGAGCAGTTCTTC.

This chain links TRBV25-1 with TRBJ1-4; possibly TRBD1 for D (5 bases). The CDR3 sequence is 12 residues long. Germline CDR1 MGHDK, CDR2 SYGVNS. The V gene lost 2 bases and the J gene lost 13 bases, with 11 bases spanning the gap. The CDR3 DNA sequence: TGTGCCAGCAGTGAAGGCGGGGCTGGACTGTTTTTT. It codes for CASSEGGAGLFF. Combining the CDR3 with reference TRBV25-1 and TRBJ1-4 gives the whole variable domain EADIYQTPRYLVIGTGKKITLECSQTMGHDKMYWYQQDPGMELHLIHYSYGVNSTEKGDLSSESTVSRIRTEHFPLTLESARPSHTSQYLCASSEGGAGLFFGSGTQLSVL.

This chain connects TRBV6-2 or TRBV6-3 to TRBJ2-5; 9 bases are shared with TRBD1. The CDR3 runs 15 residues. The junction had 5 bases not matched to a gene; V was cut back by 1 base and J by 5 bases. CDR1 MNHEY and CDR2 SVGEGT come from the germline V gene. CDR3 amino acids: CASSYWTGAGETQYF. The CDR3 DNA reads as TGTGCCAGCAGTTACTGGACAGGGGCGGGGGAGACCCAGTACTTC.

This rearrangement joins TRBV30 to TRBJ1-5; 8 bases match TRBD1. The ends lost 0 bases at V and 7 bases at J; junction bases unmatched: 2. This CDR3 has 13 residues. Germline V lookup: CDR1 GTSNPN, CDR2 SVGIG (reference sequence). CDR3 sequence reads: CAWSVGQGQPQHF. The CDR3 DNA is TGTGCCTGGAGTGTCGGACAGGGACAGCCCCAGCATTTT. The full variable domain, its missing parts supplied by reference TRBV30 and TRBJ1-5, is SQTIHQWPATLVQPVGSPLSLECTVEGTSNPNLYWYRQAAGRGLQLLFYSVGIGQISSEVPQNLSASRPQDRQFILSSKKLLLSDSGFYLCAWSVGQGQPQHFGDGTRLSIL.

The J gene is TRBJ2-1, the V gene TRBV28; D may be TRBD1 (5 bases). Looked up from germline, CDR1 is MDHEN and CDR2 is SYDVKM. The CDR3 totals 12 residues. V lost 6 bases to trimming and J lost 6 bases, with 9 bases between them. The CDR3 sequence is CASSIRANEQFF. CDR3 bases: TGTGCCAGCAGCATCAGGGCCAATGAGCAGTTCTTC.

The chain couples TRBV28 to TRBJ2-5, with 12 bases that match TRBD2. The CDR3 extends over 17 amino acids. V shed 5 bases, J shed 4 bases, and the junction held 11 bases outside the gene matches. The germline V gene has CDR1 MDHEN and CDR2 SYDVKM. CDR3 bases: TGTGCCAGCAGTACCCCGGGTCTAGCGGGAGGGGGAGAGACCCAGTACTTC. It is translated as CASSTPGLAGGGETQYF.

V and J are TRBV3-1 (or the pseudogene TRBV3-2) and TRBJ2-3; D not resolved. V was pared by 2 bases and J by 8 bases, with 11 bases between. Looked up from germline, CDR1 is LGHDT and CDR2 is YNNKEL (reference sequence). The CDR3 totals 13 residues. CDR3: CASSQRLRGTQYF. The DNA of the CDR3 is TGTGCCAGCAGCCAACGACTTCGCGGTACGCAGTATTTT.

The rearrangement uses TRBV20-1 and TRBJ1-5, with D unresolved. CDR1 and CDR2 (germline): DFQATT, SNEGSKA (reference sequence). The length of the CDR3 is 11 residues. V lost 7 bases and J lost 5, with 9 bases in between. The CDR3 protein is CSVRRDQPQHF. In DNA, the CDR3 is TGCAGTGTTAGGAGGGATCAGCCCCAGCATTTT.

The V and J genes are TRBV30 and TRBJ1-1; TRBD1 is a possible D gene (5 bases). This CDR3 has 14 amino acids. Looked up from germline, CDR1 is GTSNPN and CDR2 is SVGIG (reference sequence). V was pared by 8 bases and J by 6 bases, with 22 bases between. This CDR3 reads CAKEGEGIGAEAFF. In DNA form, the CDR3 reads TGTGCCAAGGAGGGAGAGGGGATAGGGGCTGAAGCTTTCTTT.

The V gene is TRBV7-9, the J gene TRBJ2-1; 11 bases fit TRBD1. CDR3 length: 13 residues. Trimming cost V 8 bases and J 9 bases; bases outside gene matches: 6. CDR1 is SEHNR, CDR2 FQNEAQ, per germline (reference sequence). This CDR3 is CASGGQGASEQFF. Here the CDR3 DNA reads TGTGCCAGCGGTGGACAGGGGGCTAGTGAGCAGTTCTTC.

CDR3 bases: TGTGCCAGCAGCCACGCCGGACTAGCGGGGAACACCGGGGAGCTGTTTTTT. It is translated as CASSHAGLAGNTGELFF. The chain employs TRBV3-1 (or the pseudogene TRBV3-2) and TRBJ2-2; TRBD2 agrees at 11 bases. The CDR3 has 17 amino acids. Germline V lookup: CDR1 LGHDT, CDR2 YNNKEL (reference sequence). The junction had 4 bases not matched to a gene; V was cut back by 3 bases and J by 1 base.

The V and J genes are TRBV7-2 and TRBJ2-7, with TRBD2 matching 14 bases. There are 14 residues in the CDR3. Looked up from germline, CDR1 is SGHTA and CDR2 is FQGNSA. Trimming removed 7 bases from V and 6 bases from J; junction bases left unmatched: 5. Here the CDR3 DNA reads TGTGCCAGCATTGGGACTAGCGGGAGTAGCGAGCAGTACTTC. This translates into CASIGTSGSSEQYF.

The chain couples TRBV27 to TRBJ1-2; the match to TRBD1 covers 7 bases. Trimming at V came to 4 bases and at J to 4 bases, leaving 6 bases not matched to a gene. CDR1 is MNHEY and CDR2 is SMNVEV in the germline V gene (reference sequence). There are 14 residues in the CDR3. The CDR3 nucleotides read TGTGCCAGCAGTTATATGCCAGGGGGCTATGGCTACACCTTC. It yields the protein CASSYMPGGYGYTF.

This clone was observed a few times. The chain uses TRBV5-1 and TRBJ2-1; the D is unclear. Germline V gene sequence: CDR1 SGHRS, CDR2 YFSETQ. This CDR3 has 13 residues. The V end lost 0 bases, the J end lost 3 bases, and 4 bases lay between the germline ends. The CDR3 loop reads CASSLASYNEQFF. CDR3 coding DNA: TGCGCCAGCAGCTTGGCTAGCTACAATGAGCAGTTCTTC.

This chain uses TRBV29-1 with TRBJ2-6; D is ambiguous. From germline, CDR1 is SQVTM and CDR2 ANQGSEA. The CDR3 consists of 14 residues. V was clipped by 7 bases and J by 0 bases, with 10 bases between them. CDR3 nucleotide sequence: TGCAGCGCCAGAGGTTTCTCTGGGGCCAACGTCCTGACTTTC. Amino acid sequence: CSARGFSGANVLTF.

V is TRBV7-8 and J is TRBJ1-5; a weak D match, TRBD1 (5 bases). This CDR3 has 16 amino acids. The V end lost 3 bases, the J end lost 0 bases, and 12 bases lay between the germline ends. Germline V lookup: CDR1 SGHVS, CDR2 FQNEAQ. CDR3 in amino acids: CASSFHRSLSNQPQHF. In DNA, the CDR3 is TGTGCCAGCAGCTTCCACAGGTCCCTTAGCAATCAGCCCCAGCATTTT.